This section outlines one TCR beta chain sequence together with its context. Its antigen remains unidentified. Qualities for individual bases were not recorded, and no much larger clone is one base off. Trimming takes 4 bases from V and 1 base from J, and the germline ends sit 5 bases apart. CDR1 SGHDT and CDR2 YYEEEE were looked up in the germline V gene. Spanning cysteine to phenylalanine, the CDR3 consists of 12 amino acids. The only DNA kept is the CDR3, 36 bases in frame from the first base. The trial excluded patients who had a history of autoimmune disease or were on systemic immunosuppression. In every dose cohort, peripheral blood was drawn for TCR sequencing at baseline, cycle 4 day 1, and cycle 7 day 1. Samples came from an open-label, multicenter, first-in-human phase I dose-escalation trial of ivuxolimab. Adults with locally advanced or metastatic melanoma, renal cell carcinoma, hepatocellular carcinoma or head and neck squamous cell carcinoma were enrolled in the trial. Before TCR sequencing, CD4+ and CD8+ T cells were separately sorted from peripheral blood.

The data were taken from a study of OX40 agonist ivuxolimab in advanced cancers. General notes on the study: The costimulatory receptor OX40 (CD134) was targeted by ivuxolimab, a fully human IgG2 agonistic monoclonal antibody. The paper reports the monotherapy dose-escalation portion (N of about 47 patients) of the phase I ivuxolimab trial. Peripheral TCRbeta sequencing was intended to test whether TCR sequence diversity was altered and clonal T-cell expansion was caused by ivuxolimab. Partial responses occurred in three dose-escalation patients, of whom one had hepatocellular carcinoma and two had cutaneous melanoma. Intravenous ivuxolimab was administered to patients every 2 weeks at six dose levels: 0.01, 0.1, 0.3, 1.5, 3 and 10 mg/kg. Prior anti-PD-1, anti-PD-L1 or anti-CTLA-4 therapy was permitted, and checkpoint inhibitors had been received by about 37% of dose-escalation patients. A male proportion of around 81% and a mean age of approximately 60 years, ranging from roughly 23 to 85, were recorded for the dose-escalation cohort. Of the roughly 50 dose-escalation patients, hepatocellular carcinoma was present in about 20, melanoma in some 15, renal cell carcinoma in 9 and head and neck cancer in 9. On the study overall, not on this receptor specifically: At doses of 0.1 to 3.0 mg/kg, clonal expansion of both CD4+ and CD8+ T cells in blood was seen between baseline and week 6. Partial responders in the 0.1-3.0 mg/kg groups had among the lowest normalized peripheral clonal expansion, especially among CD8+ T cells. Low levels of normalized T-cell clonal expansion were also seen in some nonresponding patients. On average, CD8+ T cells showed more expanded clones than CD4+ T cells after ivuxolimab. The antigen specificity of the clonally expanded peripheral T cells was not determined.

Genomic DNA was extracted from sorted cells for sequencing of the TCRbeta CDR3 region. The immunoSEQ Assay was used to sequence the TCRbeta CDR3 regions. TCRdb took over this immuneACCESS table, retaining in-frame rearrangements with V and J assigned. Such tables are incomplete; in checked studies, under half of the missing clones stem from an unresolved V gene, and the remainder is unexplained. In all, the sample holds about 46,000 clones, and 82% of those were seen once. The ten largest account for about 1.8% of the sample. The receptor was isolated from an adult with an advanced solid tumor such as melanoma, head and neck, liver or kidney cancer. Sample: CD4+ or CD8+ T cells sorted from blood, taken in a trial of the OX40 agonist ivuxolimab. The chain uses TRBV5-6 and TRBJ1-2; confidence is insufficient to name the D gene. The sequence in DNA is TGTGCCAGCAGCCCAAATAACTATGGCTACACCTTC. It translates to CASSPNNYGYTF. With all but the CDR3 taken from the reference TRBV5-6 and TRBJ1-2 genes, the full variable domain is: DAGVTQSPTHLIKTRGQQVTLRCSPKSGHDTVSWYQQALGQGPQFIFQYYEEEERQRGNFPDRFSGHQFPNYSSELNVNALLLGDSALYLCASSPNNYGYTFGSGTRLTVV.